These 14 T cell receptor beta chains were all obtained from the same sample, sequenced in a study of blood T cell repertoires in COVID-19. Here immunoSEQ multiplex PCR was the method, and the copy in TCRdb shows in-frame clones only, minus some. In the table there are some 130,000 clones, around four fifths of which are singletons. Sequencing input: PBMCs or T cells enriched from blood (not recorded which). The receptor source for this set is a woman between 50 and 59 years old who had recovered from COVID-19.

This sequence joins TRBV4-1 and TRBJ1-4; TRBD1 is a possible D gene (5 bases). This CDR3 spans 17 amino acids. V lost 4 bases and J lost 4, with 19 bases in between. Germline V lookup: CDR1 MGHRA, CDR2 YSYEKL. CDR3 nucleotide sequence: TGCGCCAGCAGCCTACGTGCCGGGACGGGGGTTAATGAAAAACTGTTTTTT. Translation: CASSLRAGTGVNEKLFF.

This chain connects TRBV29-1 to TRBJ1-2; 7 bases align to TRBD1. The CDR3 runs to 17 residues. V trimming: 5 bases; J trimming: 3 bases; junction bases outside the gene matches: 18. Germline assignment: CDR1 SQVTM and CDR2 ANQGSEA. The CDR3 reads CSVITITGAVWDYGYTF. In nucleotides, the CDR3 is TGCAGCGTTATCACCATTACAGGGGCCGTATGGGACTATGGCTACACCTTC. Based on the CDR3 plus reference TRBV29-1 and TRBJ1-2, the full variable domain is SAVISQKPSRDICQRGTSLTIQCQVDSQVTMMFWYRQQPGQSLTLIATANQGSEATYESGFVIDKFPISRPNLTFSTLTVSNMSPEDSSIYLCSVITITGAVWDYGYTFGSGTRLTVV.

The chain joins TRBV29-1 to TRBJ1-5; the D gene is possibly TRBD1 (5 bases). The CDR3 is made up of 13 amino acids. Trimming removed 5 bases at V and 4 bases at J, with 12 bases between. CDR1 is SQVTM, CDR2 ANQGSEA, per germline. CDR3 bases: TGCAGCGTTACATGGGAGGGGAATCAGCCCCAGCATTTT. This encodes CSVTWEGNQPQHF.

This rearrangement joins TRBV21-1 to TRBJ1-2; the table's D gene call, TRBD1, was not cross checked with the DNA. TRBV21-1 is given as a pseudogene. The CDR3 loop spans 17 amino acids. CDR3 sequence: CASSKPQFSTANYGYTF. The CDR3, as DNA: TGTGCCAGCAGCAAACCACAGTTCTCCACAGCTAACTATGGCTACACCTTC.

V usage is TRBV11-1 and J usage is TRBJ2-2, with D perhaps matching TRBD2 (5 bases). In germline, CDR1 is SGHAT, CDR2 FQDESV (reference sequence). The CDR3 loop spans 16 amino acids. Trimming took off 4 bases at V and 7 bases at J, with 19 bases between the two ends. The CDR3 DNA follows: TGTGCCAGCAGCTCCACCGGGGTGAGAGGGAACGGGGAGCTGTTTTTT. Protein product: CASSSTGVRGNGELFF.

The chain combines TRBV5-6 with TRBJ2-2, with 9 bases identical to TRBD1. Per germline, CDR1 SGHDT and CDR2 YYEEEE. The CDR3 spans 16 residues. J gave up 7 bases and V 3 bases, and 10 bases lay outside the gene matches. CDR3 in amino acids: CASSWAGQGGIGELFF. The CDR3 DNA sequence: TGTGCCAGCAGCTGGGCGGGACAGGGTGGAATCGGGGAGCTGTTTTTT.

In this sample, this clone turned up a few times. V usage is TRBV6-5 and J usage is TRBJ2-7; TRBD1 matches 7 bases. J lost 4 bases, V lost 2 bases, and 11 bases had no gene match. CDR1 MNHEY and CDR2 SVGAGI come from the germline V gene. The CDR3 loop spans 16 amino acids. CDR3 bases: TGTGCCAGCAGTTACCCAACAGGGGTAGGGCTATACGAGCAGTACTTC. Its translation is CASSYPTGVGLYEQYF.

The chain couples TRBV19 to TRBJ1-5; 11 bases line up with TRBD1. This CDR3 is built from 16 residues. The V and J ends lost 7 bases and 7 bases, in that order; junction bases with no gene match: 12. Germline V gene sequence: CDR1 LNHDA, CDR2 SQIVND (reference sequence). CDR3 bases: TGTGCCAGTACTGCGGAGGACAGGGGGCTAAGGCAGCCCCAGCATTTT. Translating gives CASTAEDRGLRQPQHF.

The chain links TRBV18 to TRBJ1-2, with a weak D call TRBD1 (5 bases). Germline V gene data show CDR1 as KGHSH and CDR2 as LQKENI. This CDR3 is built from 14 residues. Deletions cut 2 bases from V and 2 bases from J, with 9 bases between. CDR3 nucleotides: TGTGCCAGCTCACCAGTCCGGGGGAACTATGGCTACACCTTC. The encoded protein is CASSPVRGNYGYTF.

This rearrangement joins TRBV29-1 to TRBJ2-5, with 9 bases lining up with TRBD1. Germline loops: CDR1 SQVTM, CDR2 ANQGSEA. The CDR3 sequence is 12 residues long. V lost 7 bases and J lost 4; bases outside the gene matches: 4. This CDR3 is CSAGQGRETQYF. The CDR3 region has the DNA TGCAGCGCCGGACAGGGGAGAGAGACCCAGTACTTC.

The chain employs TRBV5-1 and TRBJ1-1, with D possibly matching TRBD1 (6 bases). V gave up 4 bases and J gave up 3 bases, with 13 bases separating them. Per the germline V gene, CDR1 is SGHRS and CDR2 is YFSETQ. This CDR3 region has 14 residues. This chain's CDR3 is CASSADRLDTEAFF. For the CDR3, the DNA is TGCGCCAGCAGCGCTGACAGGCTAGACACTGAAGCTTTCTTT.

The rearrangement joins TRBV28 to TRBJ2-7; TRBD1 matches at 9 bases. Losses at the gene ends were 5 bases for V and 2 bases for J; bases not matched to a gene: 13. Germline CDR1 reads MDHEN; CDR2 reads SYDVKM. This CDR3 is built from 17 residues. The CDR3 loop reads CASSRPGTGWLTYEQYF. The CDR3 DNA reads as TGTGCCAGCAGTCGCCCCGGGACAGGGTGGTTGACCTACGAGCAGTACTTC.

The V call is TRBV19, the J call TRBJ2-6; the match to TRBD1 covers 10 bases. V shed 4 bases, J shed 0 bases, and the junction held 9 bases outside the gene matches. CDR1 and CDR2 from the germline V gene are LNHDA and SQIVND (reference sequence). The CDR3 totals 19 residues. Here the CDR3 DNA reads TGTGCCAGTAGTAAAAACCGGGACAGGGGACTCTCTGGGGCCAACGTCCTGACTTTC. It translates to CASSKNRDRGLSGANVLTF.

The V and J genes are TRBV30 and TRBJ1-2, with D possibly matching TRBD1 (6 bases). Looked up from germline, CDR1 is GTSNPN and CDR2 is SVGIG (reference sequence). V was pared by 0 bases and J by 4 bases, with 15 bases between. CDR3 length equals 15 residues. This CDR3 reads CAWSVETGKSYGYTF. The CDR3 bases are TGTGCCTGGAGTGTTGAGACAGGAAAGTCCTATGGCTACACCTTC.